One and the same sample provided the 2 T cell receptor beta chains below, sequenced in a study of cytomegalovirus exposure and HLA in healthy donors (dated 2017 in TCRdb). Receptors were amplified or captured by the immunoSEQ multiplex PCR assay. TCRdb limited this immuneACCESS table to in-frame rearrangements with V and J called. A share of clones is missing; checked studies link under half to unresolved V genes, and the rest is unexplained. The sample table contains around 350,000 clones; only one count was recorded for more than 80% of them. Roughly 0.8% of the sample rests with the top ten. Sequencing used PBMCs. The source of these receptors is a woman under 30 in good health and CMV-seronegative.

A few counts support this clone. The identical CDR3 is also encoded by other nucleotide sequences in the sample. The CDR3 sequence: CASSLSPSYEQYF. The CDR3 DNA is TGTGCCAGCAGTTTATCCCCTTCCTACGAGCAGTACTTC. J is TRBJ2-7 and V is TRBV27, with unresolved D. The germline CDR1 and CDR2 sequences are MNHEY and SMNVEV (reference sequence). The length of the CDR3 is 13 residues. V was clipped by 0 bases and J by 1 base, with 4 bases between them.

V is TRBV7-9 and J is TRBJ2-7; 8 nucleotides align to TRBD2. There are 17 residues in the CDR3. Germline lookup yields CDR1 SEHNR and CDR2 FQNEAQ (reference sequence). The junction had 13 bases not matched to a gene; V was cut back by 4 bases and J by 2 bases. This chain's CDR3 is CASSSSFGTRQPYEQYF. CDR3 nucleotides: TGTGCCAGCAGCTCTTCCTTCGGGACTAGACAGCCCTACGAGCAGTACTTC.